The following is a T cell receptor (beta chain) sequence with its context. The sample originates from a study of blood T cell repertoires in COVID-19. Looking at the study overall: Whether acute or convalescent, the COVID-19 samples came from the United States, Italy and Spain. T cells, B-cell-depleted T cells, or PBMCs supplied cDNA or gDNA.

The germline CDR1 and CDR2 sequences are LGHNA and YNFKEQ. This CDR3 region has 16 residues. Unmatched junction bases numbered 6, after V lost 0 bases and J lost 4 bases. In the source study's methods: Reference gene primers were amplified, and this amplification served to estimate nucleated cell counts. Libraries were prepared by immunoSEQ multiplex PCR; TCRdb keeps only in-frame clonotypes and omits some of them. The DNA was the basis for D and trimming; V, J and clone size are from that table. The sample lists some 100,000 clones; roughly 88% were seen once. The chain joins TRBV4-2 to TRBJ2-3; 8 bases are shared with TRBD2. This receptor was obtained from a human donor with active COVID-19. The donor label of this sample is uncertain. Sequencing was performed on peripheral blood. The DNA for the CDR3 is TGTGCCAGCAGCCAAGAGGGCGGGGGGCAGCCAGATACGCAGTATTTT. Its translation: CASSQEGGGQPDTQYF.